The 10 T cell receptor beta chains in this list originate from one sample, sequenced in a study of radiotherapy plus CTLA-4 blockade in lung cancer. Libraries were prepared by immunoSEQ multiplex PCR; TCRdb keeps only in-frame clonotypes and omits some of them. The top ten clones hold about 8% of a sample with about 59,000 clones, approximately 68% of them seen once. The sample in question was peripheral blood, obtained from a patient treated with radiotherapy plus ipilimumab. The receptor source for this set is a human donor with non-small cell lung cancer whose response to radiotherapy plus ipilimumab could not be evaluated.

This sequence joins TRBV9 and TRBJ1-4, with TRBD1 identical over 12 bases. This CDR3 comprises 19 residues. The junction had 12 bases not matched to a gene; V was cut back by 4 bases and J by 2 bases. Germline CDR1 is SGDLS and CDR2 is YYNGEE. Written as DNA, the CDR3 is TGTGCCAGCAGCCTCGGGCCGGGACAGGGGGCCGGGACTAATGAAAAACTGTTTTTT. It encodes CASSLGPGQGAGTNEKLFF. Complete variable domain (other parts from reference TRBV9 and TRBJ1-4): DSGVTQTPKHLITATGQRVTLRCSPRSGDLSVYWYQQSLDQGLQFLIQYYNGEERAKGNILERFSAQQFPDLHSELNLSSLELGDSALYFCASSLGPGQGAGTNEKLFFGSGTQLSVL.

The DNA of the CDR3 is TGTGCCAGTAGTATCTCTGGCGGGGGGGCCTACGAGCAGTACTTC. It specifies CASSISGGGAYEQYF. This sequence joins TRBV19 and TRBJ2-7; TRBD2 agrees at 9 bases. Unmatched junction bases numbered 5, after V lost 3 bases and J lost 2 bases. The CDR3 length is 15 residues. Germline lookup yields CDR1 LNHDA and CDR2 SQIVND (reference sequence).

This chain uses TRBV5-1 with TRBJ2-3; TRBD2 matches 11 bases. Germline-derived CDR1 and CDR2 are SGHRS and YFSETQ. J lost 1 base, V lost 0 bases, and 1 base had no gene match. The length of the CDR3 is 16 residues. The CDR3 protein is CASSLVLAGGTDTQYF. CDR3 nucleotides: TGCGCCAGCAGCTTGGTACTAGCGGGGGGCACAGATACGCAGTATTTT. The full variable domain, rest sourced from reference TRBV5-1 and TRBJ2-3, is KAGVTQTPRYLIKTRGQQVTLSCSPISGHRSVSWYQQTPGQGLQFLFEYFSETQRNKGNFPGRFSGRQFSNSRSEMNVSTLELGDSALYLCASSLVLAGGTDTQYFGPGTRLTVL.

Turning to this clone: One end of the junction varies from germline; a read error may be responsible. Additional DNA sequences in this sample encode the identical CDR3. The V call is TRBV5-1, the J call TRBJ2-4, with D perhaps TRBD1 (5 bases). Germline CDR1 and CDR2: SGHRS and YFSETQ. This CDR3 comprises 14 residues. CDR3 bases: TGCGCCAGTAGCTTGGCAGGGTTCGGAAACATTCAGTACTTC. Translation gives CASSLAGFGNIQYF.

The V call is TRBV6-1, the J call TRBJ1-3, with D maybe TRBD1 (5 bases). Germline V gene data show CDR1 as MNHNS and CDR2 as SASEGT. This CDR3 comprises 16 residues. Trimming took off 2 bases at V and 4 bases at J, with 15 bases between the two ends. The CDR3 coding sequence is TGTGCCAGCAGTGAATGGTGGGACTTGGCAGGAAACACCATATATTTT. It translates to CASSEWWDLAGNTIYF.

V is TRBV7-9 and J is TRBJ2-3; D is possibly TRBD2 (5 bases). V was pared by 0 bases and J by 6 bases, with 10 bases between. The CDR3 covers 14 residues. Germline V gene lookup returns CDR1 SEHNR and CDR2 FQNEAQ (reference sequence). This CDR3 reads CASSLAGSADTQYF. The CDR3 DNA reads TGTGCCAGCAGCTTAGCAGGGAGCGCGGATACGCAGTATTTT.

A single count supports this clone. This rearrangement joins TRBV7-2 to TRBJ1-5, with 7 nucleotides matching TRBD1. CDR1 and CDR2 from the germline V gene are SGHTA and FQGNSA. This CDR3 is 18 amino acids long. V lost 4 bases, J lost 2 bases, and 14 bases stayed unmatched. The CDR3 region has the DNA TGTGCCAGCAGCTCCTTAACGCCGACAGGGACCGGCAATCAGCCCCAGCATTTT. Protein product: CASSSLTPTGTGNQPQHF.

This chain uses TRBV19 with TRBJ2-7; weak D call: TRBD1 (6 bases). CDR1 and CDR2 (germline): LNHDA, SQIVND (reference sequence). Trimming pared 3 bases from V and 6 bases from J, leaving 12 bases between. This CDR3 comprises 13 residues. The chain's CDR3 is CASSIGQFGEQYF. CDR3 sequence (DNA): TGTGCCAGTAGTATTGGACAGTTCGGCGAGCAGTACTTC.

J is TRBJ2-5 and V is TRBV6-4, with D maybe TRBD2 (5 bases). The germline V and J ends were trimmed by 4 bases and 5 bases, with 11 bases remaining between them. The CDR3 consists of 13 residues. Germline V gene sequence: CDR1 MRHNA, CDR2 SNTAGT. This CDR3 is CASSGSTGETQYF. CDR3 nucleotide sequence: TGTGCCAGCAGTGGGTCGACGGGGGAGACCCAGTACTTC.

V is TRBV12-5 and J is TRBJ1-1, with TRBD1 matching 11 bases. The CDR3 runs to 17 residues. Germline V gene data show CDR1 as LGHNT and CDR2 as FRNRAP. Trimming took 4 bases from V and 3 from J; bases not matched to a gene: 10. CDR3 region: CASGSRTGGDLYTEAFF. The DNA of the CDR3 is TGTGCTAGTGGTTCCCGGACAGGGGGCGATTTGTACACTGAAGCTTTCTTT.